This T cell receptor (beta chain) was found in a study of prognosis after radiotherapy for stage I lung cancer. Looking at the study overall: Aged about 50 to 85 years, with a median of approximately 78 years, the patients were around 13 men and over 5 women. Study-wide findings and caveats: A determination of whether the expanded TCR clones were tumor-specific was not made. Among patients who developed distant metastases, Shannon entropy after stereotactic body radiation therapy was lower.

Ten or more counts support this clonotype. Antigen specificity is unknown. Trimming shortened V by 2 bases and J by 1 base, and 9 bases separated the two germline ends. CDR1 and CDR2 (germline): ENHRY, SYGVKD. The CDR3 totals 16 residues. With two-round multiplex PCR, TCR beta CDR3 sequences were amplified from genomic DNA. Primers specific to each TRBV and TRBJ gene drove first-round PCR. TCRdb used MiXCR to reprocess the multiplex PCR reads, holding one entry per CDR3 protein. Of around 56,000 distinct CDR3 sequences listed, 26% were seen once; the top ten hold less than 8%. The chain combines TRBV10-3 with TRBJ1-6; possibly TRBD1 for D (5 bases). The starting material was PBMCs, obtained before or after stereotactic body radiation therapy (not recorded which). This sequence was found in a donor over 45 with non-small cell lung cancer. The DNA for the CDR3 is TGTGCCATCAGTGAGCAGGGAGGTTCCTATAATTCACCCCTCCACTTT. Protein sequence: CAISEQGGSYNSPLHF.